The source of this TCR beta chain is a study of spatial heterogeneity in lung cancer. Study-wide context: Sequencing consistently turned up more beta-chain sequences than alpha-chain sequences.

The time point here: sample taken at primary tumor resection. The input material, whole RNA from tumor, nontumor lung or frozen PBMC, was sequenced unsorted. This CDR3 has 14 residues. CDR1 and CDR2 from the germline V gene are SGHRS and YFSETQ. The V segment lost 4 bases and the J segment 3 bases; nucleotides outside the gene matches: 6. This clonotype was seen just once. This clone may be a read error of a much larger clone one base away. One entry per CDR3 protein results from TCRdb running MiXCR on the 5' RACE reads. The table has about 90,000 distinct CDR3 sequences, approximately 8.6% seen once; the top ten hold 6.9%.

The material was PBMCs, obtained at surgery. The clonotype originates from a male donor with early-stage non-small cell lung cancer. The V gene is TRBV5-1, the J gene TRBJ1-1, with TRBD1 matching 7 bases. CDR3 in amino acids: CASSQDREDTEAFF. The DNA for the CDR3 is TGCGCCAGCAGCCAAGACAGGGAGGACACTGAAGCTTTCTTT.